The source of this TCR beta chain is a study of cytomegalovirus exposure and HLA in healthy donors. The PCR ran on 60 Vbeta and 13 Jbeta primers. Methods used by the authors: Later, an analysis found some 80 million unique TCR beta chains, and roughly 10 million of these were shared. Sequencing used immunoSEQ multiplex PCR; TCRdb keeps in-frame clones, though not all of them. That table furnishes V, J and clone size, whereas the DNA furnished D and trimming. The repertoire table contains tens of thousands of clones. CDR1 is MNHNS and CDR2 is SASEGT in the germline V gene. V dropped 3 bases and J dropped 4; count of bases not matched to a gene: 3. This CDR3 has 14 amino acids.

Sequencing was carried out using PBMCs. This clonotype originated in a woman in her thirties in good health and CMV-seropositive. This rearrangement joins TRBV6-1 to TRBJ2-5; 9 bases map to TRBD1. DNA of the CDR3: TGTGCCAGCAGTGACAACAGGGGGCGAGAGACCCAGTACTTC. It specifies CASSDNRGRETQYF.